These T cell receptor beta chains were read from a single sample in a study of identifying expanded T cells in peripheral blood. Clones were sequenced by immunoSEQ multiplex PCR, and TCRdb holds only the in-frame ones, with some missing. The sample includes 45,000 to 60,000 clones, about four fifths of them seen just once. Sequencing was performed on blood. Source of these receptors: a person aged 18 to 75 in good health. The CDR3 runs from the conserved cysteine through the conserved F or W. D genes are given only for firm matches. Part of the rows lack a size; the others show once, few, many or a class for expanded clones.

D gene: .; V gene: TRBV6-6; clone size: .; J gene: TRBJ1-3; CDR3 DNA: TGTGCCAGCAGTTCTACAAGGGAGTCGCGAAACACCATATATTTT; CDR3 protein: CASSSTRESRNTIYF
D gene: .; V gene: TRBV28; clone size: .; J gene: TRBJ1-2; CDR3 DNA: TGTGCCAGCAGTTCCTCGGGACCGTCTAACTATGGCTACACCTTC; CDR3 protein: CASSSSGPSNYGYTF
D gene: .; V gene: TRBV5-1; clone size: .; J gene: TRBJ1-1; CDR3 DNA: TGCGCCAGCAGCTTGGCGGCACTAGGGACTGAAGCTTTCTTT; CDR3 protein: CASSLAALGTEAFF
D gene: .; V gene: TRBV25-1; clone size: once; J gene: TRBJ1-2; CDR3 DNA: TGTGCCAGCACCCGAGGGAACGGGGGGCAAGGCTACACCTTC; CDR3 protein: CASTRGNGGQGYTF
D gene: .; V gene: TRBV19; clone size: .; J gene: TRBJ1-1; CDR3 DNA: TGTGCCAGTAGTTATTTGGGAGTCAAGAACACTGAAGCTTTCTTT; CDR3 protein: CASSYLGVKNTEAFF
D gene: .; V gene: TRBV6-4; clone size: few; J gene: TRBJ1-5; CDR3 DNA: TGTGCCAGCAGTGACTCGATAGGGCGTAATCAGCCCCAGCATTTT; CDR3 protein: CASSDSIGRNQPQHF
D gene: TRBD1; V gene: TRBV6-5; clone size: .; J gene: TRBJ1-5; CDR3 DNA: TGTGCCAGCAGTAGATCGGGACAGGGTGAGCAGCCCCAGCATTTT; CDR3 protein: CASSRSGQGEQPQHF
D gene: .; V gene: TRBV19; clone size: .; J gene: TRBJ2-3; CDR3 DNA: TGTGCCACCGCCGGTAGCGGCACAGATACGCAGTATTTT; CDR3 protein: CATAGSGTDTQYF
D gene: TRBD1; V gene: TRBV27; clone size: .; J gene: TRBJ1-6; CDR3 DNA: TGTGCCAGCAGGACCAGGGGGAGTCATTCACCCCTCCACTTT; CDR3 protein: CASRTRGSHSPLHF
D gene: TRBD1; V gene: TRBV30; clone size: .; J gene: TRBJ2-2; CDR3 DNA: TGTGCCTGGAGTGGGATGGACAGGGGAAGAACCGGGGAGCTGTTTTTT; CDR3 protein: CAWSGMDRGRTGELFF
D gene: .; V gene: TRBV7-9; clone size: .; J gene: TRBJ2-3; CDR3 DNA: TGTGCCAGCAGCTTAGGAGGGGATCAGTATTTT; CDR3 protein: CASSLGGDQYF
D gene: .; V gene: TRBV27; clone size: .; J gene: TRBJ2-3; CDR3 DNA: TGTGCCAGCAGTTTCATAGGTGTGTCAGATACGCAGTATTTT; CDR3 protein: CASSFIGVSDTQYF
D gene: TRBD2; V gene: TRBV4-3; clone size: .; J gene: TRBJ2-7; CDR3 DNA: TGCGCCAGCAGCCAAGATAGAGGACTAGCGGGAGGTTGGGCCCCTCAGCAGTACTTC; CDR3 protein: CASSQDRGLAGGWAPQQYF
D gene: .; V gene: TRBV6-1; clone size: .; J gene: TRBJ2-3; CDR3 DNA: TGTGCCAGCAGTGAAGGAACGGCAGATACGCAGTATTTT; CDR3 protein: CASSEGTADTQYF
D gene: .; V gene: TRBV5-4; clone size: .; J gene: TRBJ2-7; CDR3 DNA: TGTGCCAGCAGCCAAGCTGGGGCAGGGCTCTCCTACGAGCAGTACTTC; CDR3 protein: CASSQAGAGLSYEQYF
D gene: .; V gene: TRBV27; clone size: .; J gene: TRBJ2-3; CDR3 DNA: TGTGCCAGCAGTATCGCCGGGCCACATTCTAGCACAGATACGCAGTATTTT; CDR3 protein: CASSIAGPHSSTDTQYF
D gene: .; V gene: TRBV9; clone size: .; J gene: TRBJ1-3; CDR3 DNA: TGTGCCAGCAGCGTAGGTGGCGCAAGAACCGGAAACACCATATATTTT; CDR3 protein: CASSVGGARTGNTIYF
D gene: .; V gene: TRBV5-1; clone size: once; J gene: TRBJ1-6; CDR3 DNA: TGCGCCAGCAGCCGTGACAGGAATCCAAACTCACCCCTCCACTTT; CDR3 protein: CASSRDRNPNSPLHF
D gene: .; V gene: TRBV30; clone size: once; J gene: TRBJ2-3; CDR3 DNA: TGTGCCTGGAGATTAGGCGGTTTAACAGATACGCAGTATTTT; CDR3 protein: CAWRLGGLTDTQYF
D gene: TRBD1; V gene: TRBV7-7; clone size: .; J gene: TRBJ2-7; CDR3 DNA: TGTGCCAGCAGCCCACAGACAGGGGGGCACGAGCAGTACTTC; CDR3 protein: CASSPQTGGHEQYF
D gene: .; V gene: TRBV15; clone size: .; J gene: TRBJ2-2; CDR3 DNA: TGTGCCACCAGCAGACGCCGGGACACCGGGGAGCTGTTTTTT; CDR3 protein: CATSRRRDTGELFF
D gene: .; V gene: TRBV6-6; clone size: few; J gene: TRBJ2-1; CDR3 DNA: TGTGCCAGCAGTTACGAGGGATACAATGAGCAGTTCTTC; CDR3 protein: CASSYEGYNEQFF
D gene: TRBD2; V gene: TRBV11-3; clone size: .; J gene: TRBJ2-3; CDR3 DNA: TGTGCCAGCAGCTTAGTTGCGGGAGGATCGACAGATACGCAGTATTTT; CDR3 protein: CASSLVAGGSTDTQYF
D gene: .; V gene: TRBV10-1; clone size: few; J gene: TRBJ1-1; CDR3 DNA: TGCGCCAGCAGTGAGTCGGGTCGGACTGAAGCTTTCTTT; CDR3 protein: CASSESGRTEAFF
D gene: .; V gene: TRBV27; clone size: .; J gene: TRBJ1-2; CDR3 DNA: TGTGCCAGCAGTTTATCGGGGGGAGGAAACTATGGCTACACCTTC; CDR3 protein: CASSLSGGGNYGYTF
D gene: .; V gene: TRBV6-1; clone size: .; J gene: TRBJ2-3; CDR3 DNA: TGTGCCAGCAGTGAAACAGCCGCCCGGGGAGATACGCAGTATTTT; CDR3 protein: CASSETAARGDTQYF
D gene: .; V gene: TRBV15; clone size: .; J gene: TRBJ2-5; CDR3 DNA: TGTGCCACCAGCAGAGATAGGGCAGGTGGGAGAGAGACCCAGTACTTC; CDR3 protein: CATSRDRAGGRETQYF
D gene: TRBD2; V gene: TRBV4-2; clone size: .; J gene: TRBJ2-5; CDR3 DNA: TGTGCCAGCAGCCAGGAGACTAGCGGCCAAGAGACCCAGTACTTC; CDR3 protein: CASSQETSGQETQYF
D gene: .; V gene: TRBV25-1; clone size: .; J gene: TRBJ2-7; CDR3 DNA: TGTGCCAGCAGTGAATCTGGGGTCGACTACGAGCAGTACTTC; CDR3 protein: CASSESGVDYEQYF
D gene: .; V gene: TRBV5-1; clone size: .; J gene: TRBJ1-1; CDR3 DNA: TGCGCCAGCAGCCCAGGAATCTCACAGGGTTTGAACACTGAAGCTTTCTTT; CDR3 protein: CASSPGISQGLNTEAFF
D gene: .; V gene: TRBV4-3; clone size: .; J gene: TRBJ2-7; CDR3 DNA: TGCGCCAGCAGCCAAGATGCGGGGTTGGGCTACGAGCAGTACTTC; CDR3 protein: CASSQDAGLGYEQYF
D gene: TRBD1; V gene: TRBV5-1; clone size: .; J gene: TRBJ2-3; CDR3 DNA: TGCGCCAGCAGCCGCCCAGGGGTAGCACAGGGGGCTACAGATACGCAGTATTTT; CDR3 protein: CASSRPGVAQGATDTQYF
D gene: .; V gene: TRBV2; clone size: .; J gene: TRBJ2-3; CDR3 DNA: TGTGCCAGCAGTGAAAGGGACCGCACAGATACGCAGTATTTT; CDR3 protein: CASSERDRTDTQYF
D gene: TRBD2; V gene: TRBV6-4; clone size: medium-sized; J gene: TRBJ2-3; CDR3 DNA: TGTGCCAGCAGTGAGCGGGGGGGCACAGATACGCAGTATTTT; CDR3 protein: CASSERGGTDTQYF
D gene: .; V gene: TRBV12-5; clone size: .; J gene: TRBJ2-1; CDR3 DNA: TGTGCTAGTGGTCTCCACAATGAGCAGTTCTTC; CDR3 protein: CASGLHNEQFF
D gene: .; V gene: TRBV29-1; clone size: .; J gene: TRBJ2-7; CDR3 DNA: TGCAGCGTTTCAGCGGCCTACGAGCAGTACTTC; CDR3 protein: CSVSAAYEQYF
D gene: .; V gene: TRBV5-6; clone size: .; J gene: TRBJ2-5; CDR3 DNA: TGTGCCAGCAGCTTGGTTGGCAGGGATGAGACCCAGTACTTC; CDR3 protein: CASSLVGRDETQYF
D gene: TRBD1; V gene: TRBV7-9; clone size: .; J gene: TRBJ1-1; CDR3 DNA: TGTGCCAGCAGCCGCGGACAGGGAAACACTGAAGCTTTCTTT; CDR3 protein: CASSRGQGNTEAFF
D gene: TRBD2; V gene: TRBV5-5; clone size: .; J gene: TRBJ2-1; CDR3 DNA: TGTGCCAGCAGCTTGGAACTAGCGAGGGACGATGAGCAGTTCTTC; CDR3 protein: CASSLELARDDEQFF
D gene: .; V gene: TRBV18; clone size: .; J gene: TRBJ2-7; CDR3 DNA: TGTGCCAGCTCACCCAACACGGACATCTACGAGCAGTACTTC; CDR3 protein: CASSPNTDIYEQYF
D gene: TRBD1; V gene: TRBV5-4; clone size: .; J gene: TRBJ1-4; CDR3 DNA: TGTGCCAGCAGTTCAACGGACAGGGGAGATGAAAAACTGTTTTTT; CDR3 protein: CASSSTDRGDEKLFF
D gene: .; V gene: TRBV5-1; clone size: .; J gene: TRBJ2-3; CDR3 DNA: TGCGCCAGCATCCTGGGGGCAGGTGGTAGCACAGATACGCAGTATTTT; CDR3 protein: CASILGAGGSTDTQYF
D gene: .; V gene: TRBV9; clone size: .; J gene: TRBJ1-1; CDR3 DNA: TGTGCCAGCAGCACGACAGGATCGAACACTGAAGCTTTCTTT; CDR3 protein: CASSTTGSNTEAFF
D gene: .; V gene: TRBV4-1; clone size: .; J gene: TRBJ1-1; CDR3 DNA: TGCGCCAGCAGCCAAGTGAAAGTGAACACTGAAGCTTTCTTT; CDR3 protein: CASSQVKVNTEAFF
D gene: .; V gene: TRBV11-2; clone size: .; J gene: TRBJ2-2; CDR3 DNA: TGTGCCAGCAGCGAACGACTCGTCCCCGGGGAGCTGTTTTTT; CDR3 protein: CASSERLVPGELFF
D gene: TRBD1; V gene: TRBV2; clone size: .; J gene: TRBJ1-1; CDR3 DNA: TGTGCCAGCAGGGGGACAGATTTTAATGAAGCTTTCTTT; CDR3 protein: CASRGTDFNEAFF
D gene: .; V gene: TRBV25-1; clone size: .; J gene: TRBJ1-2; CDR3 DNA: TGTGCCAGCAGAGGGGGAGTGGGGGGCTACACCTTC; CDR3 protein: CASRGGVGGYTF
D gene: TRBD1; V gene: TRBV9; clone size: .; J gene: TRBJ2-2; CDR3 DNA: TGTGCCAGCAGCAAACAGGGGGAGTCTCCCGGGGAGCTGTTTTTT; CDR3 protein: CASSKQGESPGELFF
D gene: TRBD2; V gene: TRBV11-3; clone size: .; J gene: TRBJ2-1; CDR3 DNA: TGTGCCAGCAGCGTCCAGAGCGGGACCTACAATGAGCAGTTCTTC; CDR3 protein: CASSVQSGTYNEQFF
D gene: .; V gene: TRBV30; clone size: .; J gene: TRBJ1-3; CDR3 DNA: TGTGCCTGGAGTGGCCAGCTAAACTCTGGAAACACCATATATTTT; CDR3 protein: CAWSGQLNSGNTIYF
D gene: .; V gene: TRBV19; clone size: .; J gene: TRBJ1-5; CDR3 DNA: TGTGCCAGGGACAGCATTAATCAGCCCCAGCATTTT; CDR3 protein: CARDSINQPQHF
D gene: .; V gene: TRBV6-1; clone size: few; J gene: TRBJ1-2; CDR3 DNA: TGTGCCAGCAGTGAAAGACAGCTCTATGGCTACACCTTC; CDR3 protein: CASSERQLYGYTF
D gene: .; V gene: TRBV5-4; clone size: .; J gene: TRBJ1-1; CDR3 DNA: TGTGCCAGCAGCCGGCCGGGAGGGGAGAACACTGAAGCTTTCTTT; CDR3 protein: CASSRPGGENTEAFF
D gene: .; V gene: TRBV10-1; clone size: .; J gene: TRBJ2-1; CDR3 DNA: TGCGCCGGTAGAGGGGGTCCCAAGGCTGAGCAGTTCTTC; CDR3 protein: CAGRGGPKAEQFF
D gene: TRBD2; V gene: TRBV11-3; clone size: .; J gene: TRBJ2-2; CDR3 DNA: TGTGCCAGCAGCTCAACACTAGCGGGCCGAAACACCGGGGAGCTGTTTTTT; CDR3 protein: CASSSTLAGRNTGELFF
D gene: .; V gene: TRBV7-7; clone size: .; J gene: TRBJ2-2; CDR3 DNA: TGTGCCAGCAGCTTGACTCCCCAAAACACCGGGGAGCTGTTTTTT; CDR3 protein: CASSLTPQNTGELFF
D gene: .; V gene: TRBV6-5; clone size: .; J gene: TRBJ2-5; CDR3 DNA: TGTGCCAGCAGTTACGAGGTTGGGTCACAAGAGACCCAGTACTTC; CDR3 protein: CASSYEVGSQETQYF
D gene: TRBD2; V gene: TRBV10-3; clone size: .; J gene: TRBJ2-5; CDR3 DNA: TGTGCCATCAGTGAGTTAGCGGGGGGTGATCAAGAGACCCAGTACTTC; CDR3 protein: CAISELAGGDQETQYF
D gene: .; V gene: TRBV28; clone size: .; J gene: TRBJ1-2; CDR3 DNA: TGTGCCAGCAGTTTAATGAGGGGCGACTATGGCTACACCTTC; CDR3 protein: CASSLMRGDYGYTF
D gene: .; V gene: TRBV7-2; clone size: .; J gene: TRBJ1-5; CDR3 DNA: TGTGCCAGCAGCTTAGTGGGTCGGCCCCAGCATTTT; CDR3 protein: CASSLVGRPQHF